Reported below is one T cell receptor (beta chain). This specimen comes from a study of cytomegalovirus exposure and HLA in healthy donors. Study as a whole: An earlier analysis found 100 million or so unique TCR beta sequences from about 190 million T cells.

CDR3 length: 15 residues. With 7 bases clipped from V and 3 bases from J, the junction kept 7 bases outside the gene matches. In germline, CDR1 is LNHDA, CDR2 SQIVND (reference sequence). 60 Vbeta and 13 Jbeta primers were used in PCR. Clones were read by immunoSEQ multiplex PCR, and TCRdb kept only the in-frame ones, dropping some. This table holds around 190,000 clones, roughly 77% found once. This receptor was obtained from a man between 40 and 49 years old in good health and CMV-seropositive. The chain is built from TRBV19 and TRBJ2-3; 10 nucleotides match TRBD2. The sequenced material came from PBMCs. The CDR3 DNA reads as TGTGCCAGTATGGTAAGCGGGAGGGCGACAGATACGCAGTATTTT. Its translation is CASMVSGRATDTQYF. The whole variable domain, filled in from reference TRBV19 and TRBJ2-3, reads DGGITQSPKYLFRKEGQNVTLSCEQNLNHDAMYWYRQDPGQGLRLIYYSQIVNDFQKGDIAEGYSVSREKKESFPLTVTSAQKNPTAFYLCASMVSGRATDTQYFGPGTRLTVL.